The source of this T cell receptor beta chain is a study of a mutant IDH1 vaccine in newly diagnosed glioma. Whole-study context: Once 4-6 weeks had passed after radiotherapy alone, vaccination started, or it started with temozolomide cycles. Most had both radiotherapy and temozolomide beforehand; others had only one.

Some clones are missing from TCRdb's copy, which holds only in-frame ones; the method was immunoSEQ multiplex PCR. The sample lists some 63,000 clones; roughly 74% were seen once. The time point here: week 35, safety follow-up. Topical imiquimod accompanied each vaccine dose, which consisted of 300 ug of mutant IDH1 20-mer peptide. Germline lookup yields CDR1 MNHEY and CDR2 SMNVEV (reference sequence). Deletions cut 5 bases from V and 10 bases from J, with 12 bases between. This CDR3 contains 13 residues. This clone turned up a few times. The antigen is unknown. Whole-study findings and limits: A vaccine-induced immune response developed in 93.3% of the patients. Pseudoprogression showed no apparent link to changes in top peripheral T cell clonotypes.

This sample comprised PBMCs, obtained from a glioma patient whose treatment included an IDH1 peptide vaccine. The chain links TRBV27 to TRBJ1-6, with a tentative D call TRBD1 (5 bases). The clonotype comes from a man over 45 with glioma. CDR3 residues: CASSLGGVSPLHF. CDR3 DNA: TGTGCCAGCAGTCTAGGAGGGGTCTCACCCCTCCACTTT.